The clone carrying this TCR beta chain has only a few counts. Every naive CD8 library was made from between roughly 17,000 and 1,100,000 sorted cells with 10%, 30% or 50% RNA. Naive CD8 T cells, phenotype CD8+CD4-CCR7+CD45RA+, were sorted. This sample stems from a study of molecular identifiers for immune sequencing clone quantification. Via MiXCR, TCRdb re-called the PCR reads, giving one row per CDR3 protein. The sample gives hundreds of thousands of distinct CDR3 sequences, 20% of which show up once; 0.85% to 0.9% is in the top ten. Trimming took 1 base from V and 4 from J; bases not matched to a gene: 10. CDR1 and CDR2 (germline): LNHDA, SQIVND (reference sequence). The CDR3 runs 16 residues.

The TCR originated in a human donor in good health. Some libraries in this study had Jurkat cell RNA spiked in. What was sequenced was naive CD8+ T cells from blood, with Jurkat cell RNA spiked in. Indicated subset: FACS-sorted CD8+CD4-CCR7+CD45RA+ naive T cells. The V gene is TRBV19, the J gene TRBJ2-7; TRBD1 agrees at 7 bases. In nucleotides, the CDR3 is TGTGCCAGTAGTATAGGAGGACAGGCCTTTCCTTACGAGCAGTACTTC. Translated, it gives CASSIGGQAFPYEQYF.